The TCR beta chain under discussion was sequenced for a study of blood T cell repertoires in COVID-19. Study information: The study drew acute and convalescent COVID-19 samples from the United States, Italy and Spain.

Only in-frame clones appear in the TCRdb table, and some are missing; sequencing was by immunoSEQ multiplex PCR. The data show 200,000 to 250,000 clones, with roughly nine tenths seen just once and about 3% held by the top ten. Per germline, CDR1 KGHDR and CDR2 SFDVKD. The CDR3 covers 15 residues. Trimming shortened V by 2 bases and J by 4 bases, and 10 bases separated the two germline ends. The V gene is TRBV24-1, the J gene TRBJ2-2; D perhaps matches TRBD1 (5 bases). The sequence derives from a woman between 18 and 30 years old in a cohort exposed to, infected with or recovered from COVID-19 (not recorded which). The sequencing input was PBMCs or T cells enriched from blood (not recorded which). The DNA of the CDR3 is TGTGCCACCAGTGATTATGACAGCCCCACCGGGGAGCTGTTTTTT. Translated, it gives CATSDYDSPTGELFF.